The rows below give T cell receptor beta chains drawn from one sample of a study of T cells in Graves' hyperthyroidism and ophthalmopathy. One entry per CDR3 protein results from TCRdb running MiXCR on the multiplex PCR reads. The table records approximately 590,000 distinct CDR3 sequences, 15% to 19% of them present only once. The sequencing sample was made of blood. All receptors derive from a woman aged 25 to 39 with Graves' hyperthyroidism. The CDR3 runs from the conserved cysteine through the conserved F or W. D genes are given only for firm matches. Clone size is shown for a subset of rows, as once, few, many or a class of expanded clone.

d_call clone_size j_call v_call cdr3_aa cdr3_nt
NA many TRBJ2-1 TRBV30 CAWWTVNEQFF TGTGCCTGGTGGACAGTAAATGAGCAGTTCTTC
NA many TRBJ1-5 TRBV2 CASSAGGTRPQHF TGTGCCAGCAGTGCCGGCGGGACTCGGCCCCAGCATTTT
NA NA TRBJ1-5 TRBV5-5 CASSFSTGEGNQPQHF TGTGCCAGCAGCTTTAGCACCGGGGAGGGCAATCAGCCCCAGCATTTT
NA many TRBJ2-2 TRBV5-1 CASSLERGANGELFF TGCGCCAGCAGCTTGGAACGGGGGGCCAACGGGGAGCTGTTTTTT
TRBD2 NA TRBJ2-5 TRBV4-1 CASSQNPGLADLQETQYF TGCGCCAGCAGCCAAAATCCGGGACTAGCGGACTTACAAGAGACCCAGTACTTC
TRBD1 NA TRBJ2-1 TRBV27 CASSEGDRGEPYNEQFF TGTGCCAGCAGTGAGGGGGACAGGGGAGAACCCTACAATGAGCAGTTCTTC
NA many TRBJ2-4 TRBV7-8 CASSLAPTRAKNIQYF TGTGCCAGCAGCTTAGCTCCGACCAGGGCCAAAAACATTCAGTACTTC
TRBD1 many TRBJ2-7 TRBV20-1 CSAAHRGSLYEQYF TGCAGTGCTGCCCACAGGGGAAGTCTCTACGAGCAGTACTTC
NA NA TRBJ2-1 TRBV3-1 CASSLDGGLVGNEQFF TGTGCCAGCAGCTTGGATGGGGGGCTGGTGGGCAATGAGCAGTTCTTC
NA many TRBJ1-1 TRBV11-2 CASRLSGAEAFF TGTGCCAGCAGATTGAGTGGCGCTGAAGCTTTCTTT
TRBD1 NA TRBJ1-2 TRBV28 CASRTDRGGNHGYTF TGTGCCAGCAGGACAGACAGGGGGGGAAACCATGGCTACACCTTC
TRBD2 many TRBJ2-7 TRBV20-1 CSANRLAGFYEQYF TGCAGTGCCAATAGACTAGCGGGATTCTACGAGCAGTACTTC
TRBD1 many TRBJ2-7 TRBV12-3/TRBV12-4 CASRWTGDRAYF TGTGCCAGCAGGTGGACAGGAGATAGGGCATACTTC
NA many TRBJ2-2 TRBV4-3 CASSQDRTPTGELFF TGCGCCAGCAGCCAAGATAGGACTCCCACCGGGGAGCTGTTTTTT
TRBD1 many TRBJ2-7 TRBV30 CAWSVEAGGLEQYF TGTGCCTGGAGTGTAGAGGCAGGGGGTCTCGAGCAGTACTTC
NA many TRBJ1-2 TRBV3-1 CASSQRGGDYGYTF TGTGCCAGCAGCCAAAGAGGGGGGGACTATGGCTACACCTTC
NA few TRBJ2-5 TRBV19 CASSPSGLETQYF TGTGCCAGTAGTCCATCAGGATTGGAGACCCAGTACTTC
NA many TRBJ1-2 TRBV5-1 CASSLATGGPYGYTF TGCGCCAGCAGCTTGGCTACAGGCGGACCCTATGGCTACACCTTC
NA many TRBJ1-1 TRBV2 CASSEARGRITEAFF TGTGCCAGCAGTGAAGCAAGGGGAAGGATTACTGAAGCTTTCTTT
TRBD1 NA TRBJ2-7 TRBV10-3 CAISGHLGQGEGEQYF TGTGCCATCAGTGGCCACCTGGGACAGGGGGAAGGCGAGCAGTACTTC
NA many TRBJ1-2 TRBV29-1 CSAETGSYGYTF TGCAGCGCCGAAACAGGGAGCTATGGCTACACCTTC
NA few TRBJ1-3 TRBV4-3 CASSHGRYWNTIYF TGCGCCAGCAGCCACGGAAGATATTGGAACACCATATATTTT
NA few TRBJ2-7 TRBV4-1 CASSQEEETTGRPEQYF TGCGCCAGCAGCCAAGAAGAAGAGACCACAGGGAGACCCGAGCAGTACTTC
TRBD1 once TRBJ2-1 TRBV7-2 CASSWGVTGDRGEQFF TGTGCCAGCAGCTGGGGTGTGACAGGGGATAGAGGTGAGCAGTTCTTC
NA many TRBJ2-1 TRBV10-3 CAITREEGVGEQFF TGTGCCATCACCCGAGAGGAGGGGGTGGGTGAGCAGTTCTTC
NA few TRBJ2-1 TRBV12-3/TRBV12-4 CASSFRDSNNEQFF TGTGCCAGCAGTTTTCGGGATAGCAACAATGAGCAGTTCTTC
NA many TRBJ2-7 TRBV27 CASSLSGESYEQYF TGTGCCAGCAGTTTATCGGGCGAATCGTACGAGCAGTACTTC
TRBD1 NA TRBJ1-1 TRBV20-1 CSAFQGAEAFF TGCAGTGCTTTCCAGGGGGCTGAAGCTTTCTTT
TRBD2 few TRBJ2-1 TRBV7-3 CASSLFSSGTSRSSNEQFF TGTGCCAGCAGCTTATTTTCTAGCGGGACGAGCCGATCGAGCAATGAGCAGTTCTTC